This T cell receptor beta chain was identified during a study of T cell changes during pregnancy in multiple sclerosis. With regard to this clone: The same CDR3 is also encoded by other DNA sequences in this sample.

Sequenced by immunoSEQ multiplex PCR; TCRdb stores in-frame clones only, minus some. The table includes 47,000 or so clones, about 87% detected once. CDR3 length equals 15 residues. The germline V and J ends were trimmed by 0 bases and 1 base, with 10 bases remaining between them. Per the germline V gene, CDR1 is SGHAT and CDR2 is FQNNGV. Sequenced here: peripheral blood, sampled in the first trimester of pregnancy. This clonotype was sampled from a female donor with multiple sclerosis, enrolled in a pregnancy study. The genes are TRBV11-2 and TRBJ2-7, with a weak D call TRBD2 (5 bases). In DNA form, the CDR3 reads TGTGCCAGCAGCTTAGAGGGTCGAGGGTCCTACGAGCAGTACTTC. It encodes CASSLEGRGSYEQYF.